These 22 T cell receptor beta chains originate from one sample sequenced in a study of chemoradiotherapy in HPV16-positive cancers. TCRdb's copy holds only in-frame clones and misses some; the assay was immunoSEQ multiplex PCR. Of roughly 14,000 clones in the sample, roughly 74% were seen once. Sample collection occurred from a patient who underwent chemoradiotherapy. The receptors shown here come from a human donor with HPV-associated anogenital cancer.

This clone was recorded once. The chain links TRBV6-5 to TRBJ1-4; D gene unclear. Germline V CDR1 and CDR2: MNHEY, SVGAGI. CDR3 length: 14 residues. The V end lost 2 bases, the J end lost 6 bases, and 10 bases lay between the germline ends. The CDR3 DNA follows: TGTGCCAGCAGTTACGGGATCGGGTATGAAAAACTGTTTTTT. As protein: CASSYGIGYEKLFF.

The chain has TRBV11-2 and TRBJ2-1; D remains unclear. This CDR3 is built from 13 residues. CDR1 is SGHAT, CDR2 FQNNGV, per germline. Deletions cut 3 bases from V and 7 bases from J, with 10 bases between. CDR3 nucleotide sequence: TGTGCCAGCAGCTTTTCCTGGGGAAATGAGCAGTTCTTC. This encodes CASSFSWGNEQFF.

This clone was detected only once. The J gene is TRBJ2-1, the V gene TRBV5-1, with TRBD2 matching over 9 bases. The V gene end was trimmed by 2 bases and the J gene end by 8 bases; junction bases not matched to a gene: 11. This CDR3 has 16 amino acids. Per the germline V gene, CDR1 is SGHRS and CDR2 is YFSETQ. In DNA form, the CDR3 reads TGCGCCAGCAGCTTTCAGACTAGCGGTTCAGGCCATGAGCAGTTCTTC. Its translation is CASSFQTSGSGHEQFF.

The rearrangement uses TRBV19 and TRBJ2-1; unclear D gene. CDR1 is LNHDA and CDR2 is SQIVND in the germline V gene (reference sequence). The CDR3 extends over 14 amino acids. V lost 3 bases and J 5 bases, leaving 11 bases between the germline ends. The CDR3 DNA follows: TGTGCCAGTAGTATTAGTTGGAGTAACAATGAGCAGTTCTTC. Residues: CASSISWSNNEQFF.

The chain joins TRBV6-1 to TRBJ1-5, with a possible D match to TRBD1 (5 bases). V lost 3 bases and J 2 bases, leaving 14 bases between the germline ends. The V gene's germline CDR1 is MNHNS and CDR2 SASEGT. The CDR3 runs 16 residues. CDR3 in amino acids: CASSEGGRGGNQPQHF. The CDR3 nucleotides read TGTGCCAGCAGTGAGGGGGGACGGGGCGGCAATCAGCCCCAGCATTTT.

This sequence joins TRBV19 and TRBJ1-2; D perhaps matches TRBD1 (5 bases). With 5 bases removed from V and 8 bases from J, the gap between germline ends came to 21 bases. This CDR3 contains 15 residues. The germline CDR1 and CDR2 sequences are LNHDA and SQIVND (reference sequence). DNA for the CDR3: TGTGCCAGTAGTCCGGGGACTTACTCGTCCGGCGGCTACACCTTC. Its protein product is CASSPGTYSSGGYTF.

The CDR3 nucleotides read TGTGCCAGCAGCCGGAACAGGGGACCCTACGAGCAGTACTTC. As protein: CASSRNRGPYEQYF. This sequence joins TRBV5-5 and TRBJ2-7; 7 bases line up with TRBD1. Per the germline V gene, CDR1 is SGHKS and CDR2 is YYEKEE (reference sequence). The CDR3 extends over 14 amino acids. V lost 4 bases and J lost 2; bases outside the gene matches: 6.

The rearrangement joins TRBV7-3 to TRBJ2-1; TRBD2 might be the D (6 bases). Germline-derived CDR1 and CDR2 are SGHTA and FQGTGA. This CDR3 spans 15 amino acids. The V gene lost 5 bases and the J gene lost 12 bases, with 23 bases spanning the gap. CDR3 region: CASSPRDSGPVGQFF. In DNA, the CDR3 is TGTGCCAGCAGCCCCCGGGATAGCGGCCCCGTTGGGCAGTTCTTC. Variable domain in full (rest from reference TRBV7-3 and TRBJ2-1): GAGVSQTPSNKVTEKGKYVELRCDPISGHTALYWYRQSLGQGPEFLIYFQGTGAADDSGLPNDRFFAVRPEGSVSTLKIQRTERGDSAVYLCASSPRDSGPVGQFFGPGTRLTVL.

The chain links TRBV27 to TRBJ1-3; D possibly corresponds to TRBD1 (5 bases). The germline V gene encodes CDR1 MNHEY and CDR2 SMNVEV (reference sequence). The CDR3 loop spans 14 amino acids. Trimming shortened V by 3 bases and J by 1 base, and 7 bases separated the two germline ends. The CDR3 loop reads CASSLGGSGNTIYF. The CDR3 DNA reads TGTGCCAGCAGTTTGGGGGGTTCTGGAAACACCATATATTTT.

This clone was counted a single time. The chain links TRBV6-5 to TRBJ1-5; 7 nucleotides line up with TRBD1. This CDR3 has 16 amino acids. Germline V CDR1 and CDR2: MNHEY, SVGAGI. With V trimmed by 2 bases and J by 7 bases, 11 bases remained unmatched. CDR3 amino acids: CASSYALGTGVQPQHF. The DNA of the CDR3 is TGTGCCAGCAGTTACGCGCTTGGAACAGGGGTGCAGCCCCAGCATTTT.

V is TRBV10-3 and J is TRBJ2-3; D gene ambiguous. The V gene lost 0 bases and the J gene lost 4 bases, with 8 bases spanning the gap. This CDR3 spans 14 amino acids. Germline V lookup: CDR1 ENHRY, CDR2 SYGVKD. DNA of the CDR3: TGTGCCATCAGTGAGTCGGAAGAGTCAGATACGCAGTATTTT. Its translation is CAISESEESDTQYF.

The genes are TRBV7-9 and TRBJ1-2; tentative D call: TRBD1 (6 bases). The germline gives CDR1 SEHNR, CDR2 FQNEAQ (reference sequence). The CDR3 runs 13 residues. V gave up 7 bases and J gave up 4 bases, with 13 bases separating them. CDR3 nucleotide sequence: TGTGCCAGCAAGGACAGAACAACCTATGGCTACACCTTC. It is translated as CASKDRTTYGYTF.

The chain carries TRBV10-3 and TRBJ1-2, with 7 bases aligning to TRBD1. V lost 2 bases, J lost 4 bases, and 7 bases stayed unmatched. The CDR3 runs to 15 residues. Germline loops: CDR1 ENHRY, CDR2 SYGVKD. CDR3 in DNA: TGTGCCATCAGTGAGACAGAGACAGGGAGCTATGGCTACACCTTC. It is translated as CAISETETGSYGYTF.

The chain recombines TRBV7-3 with TRBJ2-1, with 9 bases lining up with TRBD2. The CDR3 has 15 amino acids. CDR1 and CDR2 (germline): SGHTA, FQGTGA. With V trimmed by 5 bases and J by 9 bases, 11 bases remained unmatched. This CDR3 reads CASSRSVGLAVEQFF. CDR3 in DNA: TGTGCCAGCAGCCGTTCCGTGGGACTAGCTGTTGAGCAGTTCTTC.

The DNA of the CDR3 is TGTGCCAGCAGCCCTCGGACAGGGATTATCAAAAACATTCAGTACTTC. This sequence encodes CASSPRTGIIKNIQYF. V usage is TRBV11-2 and J usage is TRBJ2-4, with 8 nucleotides matching TRBD1. With V trimmed by 5 bases and J by 3 bases, 9 bases remained unmatched. The V gene's germline CDR1 is SGHAT and CDR2 FQNNGV. The CDR3 contains 16 residues.

V and J are TRBV6-5 and TRBJ1-1; D remains unclear. Germline-derived CDR1 and CDR2 are MNHEY and SVGAGI. The length of the CDR3 is 11 residues. The V end lost 7 bases, the J end lost 1 base, and 4 bases lay between the germline ends. For the CDR3, the DNA is TGTGCCAGCAAGGGGAACACTGAAGCTTTCTTT. Its protein product is CASKGNTEAFF.

The chain couples TRBV21-1 to TRBJ1-4; TRBD1, the table's D call, lacks a check against the DNA. TRBV21-1 is tagged as a pseudogene. The length of the CDR3 is 16 residues. This CDR3 reads CASSKSPGQGMEKLFF. In nucleotides, the CDR3 is TGTGCCAGCAGCAAATCCCCGGGACAGGGGATGGAAAAACTGTTTTTT.

This chain links TRBV10-3 with TRBJ2-1; 7 nucleotides agree with TRBD2. Germline V gene data show CDR1 as ENHRY and CDR2 as SYGVKD. With V trimmed by 4 bases and J by 2 bases, 5 bases remained unmatched. This CDR3 spans 15 amino acids. The CDR3 is CAISVTSETYNEQFF. The CDR3 DNA is TGTGCCATCAGTGTTACTAGCGAGACCTACAATGAGCAGTTCTTC.

V gene TRBV30 combines with J gene TRBJ2-5, with 11 positions matching TRBD2. This CDR3 has 15 residues. Germline assignment: CDR1 GTSNPN and CDR2 SVGIG (reference sequence). After removal of 2 bases from V and 5 bases from J, the junction contained 7 bases not matched to a gene. CDR3 protein: CAWSPTSGSRETQYF. Here the CDR3 DNA reads TGTGCCTGGAGTCCCACTAGCGGGAGTCGCGAGACCCAGTACTTC.

This clone was observed a few times. CDR3 loop: CASSQGVSSGNTIYF. In nucleotides, the CDR3 is TGTGCCAGCAGCCAAGGTGTTAGCTCTGGAAACACCATATATTTT. This chain connects TRBV16 to TRBJ1-3; D is undetermined. V gave up 2 bases and J gave up 0 bases, with 8 bases separating them. The germline CDR1 and CDR2 sequences are KGHSY and FQNENV. The CDR3 runs to 15 residues.

The chain joins TRBV18 to TRBJ2-7; TRBD1 is a possible D gene (5 bases). The ends were cut back, 4 bases at V and 7 bases at J, with 8 bases in the middle. Germline V CDR1 and CDR2: KGHSH, LQKENI. This CDR3 contains 11 residues. This CDR3 is CASSQGREQYF. The CDR3 coding sequence is TGTGCCAGCTCACAGGGGCGGGAGCAGTACTTC. Combining the CDR3 with reference TRBV18 and TRBJ2-7 gives the whole variable domain NAGVMQNPRHLVRRRGQEARLRCSPMKGHSHVYWYRQLPEEGLKFMVYLQKENIIDESGMPKERFSAEFPKEGPSILRIQQVVRGDSAAYFCASSQGREQYFGPGTRLTVT.

The chain uses TRBV2 and TRBJ2-7; D might be TRBD1 (5 bases). CDR3 length: 12 amino acids. V lost 4 bases and J lost 3, with 7 bases in between. Germline V gives CDR1 SNHLY, CDR2 FYNNEI. The CDR3 DNA is TGTGCCAGCAGTGTCCAGGGCTACGAGCAGTACTTC. As protein: CASSVQGYEQYF. Full variable domain (remainder filled in from reference TRBV2 and TRBJ2-7): EPEVTQTPSHQVTQMGQEVILRCVPISNHLYFYWYRQILGQKVEFLVSFYNNEISEKSEIFDDQFSVERPDGSNFTLKIRSTKLEDSAMYFCASSVQGYEQYFGPGTRLTVT.